This note documents a single T cell receptor (beta chain) sequence. This clone's antigen is unknown. No qualities accompany the bases; no much larger clone lies one base away. Systemically healthy Caucasian individuals from Russia, approximately 39 in total and aged about 6 to 100 years, were included as donors. Each donor gave ten milliliters of peripheral blood, collected into EDTA-treated Vacutainer tubes. Ficoll-Paque density-gradient centrifugation was used to isolate PBMCs, with at least 7 million per sample. Total RNA was extracted from PBMCs with Trizol reagent, with at least 6 micrograms obtained per sample. The percentages of naive CD45RAhigh/CD27high T cells were determined by flow cytometry on a PBMC aliquot from every donor. The record originates from a study of blood T cells in healthy people across ages (dated by TCRdb to the mid-2010s). Broadly, across the study: In model experiments, roughly one uniquely barcoded TCR beta cDNA molecule per two T cells was captured by template switching. Using deep sequencing normalized with unique cDNA molecular identifiers, the study measured how TCR beta repertoire diversity changes with age. The donors were split into four age groups: young (average roughly 15 years), middle-aged (about 40), aged (roughly 60) and long-lived (roughly 80). To avoid experimental bias, donors of different ages were spread randomly across the sequencing lanes. Two additional independent replicas of 1 million unique cDNA reads from the same blood draw were analyzed for two donors (one aged 18 to 30 and one aged 80 or older). Results and caveats for the whole study, not just this receptor: Estimates of total diversity based on one million sequenced T cells were regarded as lower bounds and as underestimates. Because donor CMV infection status was unknown, age-related changes in expanded clonotypes were potentially confounded. Observed TCR beta diversity per million T cells fell roughly linearly with age, and a significant reduction was already apparent by age approximately 40. Compared with the aged group, the long-lived group had more naive CD4+ T cells, fewer expanded clones and increased TCR diversity, suggesting age selection. The percentage of naive T cells measured by flow cytometry correlated strongly with observed TCR beta diversity. Conclusive comparison of naive and antigen-experienced compartments was prevented by the profiling of bulk unsorted PBMCs.

The receptor library was made with 5' RACE. Sequenced using an Illumina HiSeq 2500. The second PCR ran for roughly 7 to 12 cycles and used a J-beta primer mix along with a sample-barcoded 5' primer. A unique molecular identifier was introduced onto each TCR beta cDNA molecule by a template-switch 5' adaptor carrying 12 random nucleotides. Each sample yielded at least 3 million CDR3-containing paired-end reads. All of the RNA was converted into first-strand cDNA using the Mint cDNA synthesis kit, with a TRBC-specific oligonucleotide serving as the primer. Following uracil-DNA glycosylase treatment, all cDNA underwent a first 18-cycle PCR with the universal primers M1SS and BC2_uni_R. The study's processing was this. For normalization, 1 million high-quality reads were randomly selected from each sample, with every read carrying a distinct molecular identifier. Reads with shared molecular identifiers were discarded instead of being binned into consensus sequences. MiTCR, with a Q25 quality threshold and the strictest error-elimination algorithm, was used for CDR3 identification, clonotype clustering and error correction. Lower-bound total TCR beta diversity was estimated with a nonparametric unseen species model using Euler transformation. TCRdb reran the public reads through fastp at Q25 and MiXCR, keeping productive beta chains. Merged by CDR3 protein, the rows form single entries marked with the most common genes and DNA. The V and J calls shown here were made by TCRdb, not taken from the authors' results. The sample table contains about 1.4 million distinct CDR3 sequences; only one count was recorded for 55% to 75% of them. Of the sample, roughly 6.3% falls within the top ten clones.

The sequencing input was blood. The TCR sequence derives from a man aged 18 to 30 in good health.

The CDR3 protein: CSAPTSGRPSYEQYF. The nucleotides are TGCAGTGCGCCTACAAGCGGGAGACCCTCCTACGAGCAGTACTTC. Here the chain combines TRBV20-1 and TRBJ2-7; TRBD2 agrees with 8 junctional bases. From the cysteine through the phenylalanine, the CDR3 covers 15 amino acids. The only DNA kept is the CDR3, 45 bases in frame from the first base. V has 6 bases trimmed and J has 0 bases trimmed; junction bases matching no gene number 10. As encoded in the germline V gene (reference sequence), CDR1 is DFQATT while CDR2 is SNEGSKA.